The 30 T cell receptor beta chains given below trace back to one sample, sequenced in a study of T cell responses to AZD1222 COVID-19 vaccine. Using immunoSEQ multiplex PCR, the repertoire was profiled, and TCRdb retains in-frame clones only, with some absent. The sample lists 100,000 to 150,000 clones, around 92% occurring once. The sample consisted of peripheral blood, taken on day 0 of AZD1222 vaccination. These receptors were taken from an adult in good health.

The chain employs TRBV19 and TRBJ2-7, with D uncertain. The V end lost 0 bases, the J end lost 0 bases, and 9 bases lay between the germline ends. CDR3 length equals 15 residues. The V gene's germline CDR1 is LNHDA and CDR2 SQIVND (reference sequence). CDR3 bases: TGTGCCAGTAGTATAGAGGACGGCTACTCCTACGAGCAGTACTTC. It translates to CASSIEDGYSYEQYF.

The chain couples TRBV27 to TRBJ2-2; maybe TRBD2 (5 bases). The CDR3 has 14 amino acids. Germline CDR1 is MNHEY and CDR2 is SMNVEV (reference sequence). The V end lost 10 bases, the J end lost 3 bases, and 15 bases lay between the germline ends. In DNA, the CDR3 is TGTGCCACCCGAGGGCCGGGATACACCGGGGAGCTGTTTTTT. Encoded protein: CATRGPGYTGELFF.

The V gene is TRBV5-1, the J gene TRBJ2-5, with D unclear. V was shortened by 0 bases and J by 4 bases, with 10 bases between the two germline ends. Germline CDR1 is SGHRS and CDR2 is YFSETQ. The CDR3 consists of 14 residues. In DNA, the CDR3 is TGCGCCAGCAGCTTGGAATACCCGTCAGAGACCCAGTACTTC. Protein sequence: CASSLEYPSETQYF.

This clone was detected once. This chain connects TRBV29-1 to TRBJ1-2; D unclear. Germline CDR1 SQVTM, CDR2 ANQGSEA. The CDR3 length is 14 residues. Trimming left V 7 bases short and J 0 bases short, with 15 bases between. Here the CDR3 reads CSAQKQAPNYGYTF. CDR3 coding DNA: TGCAGCGCCCAAAAGCAAGCTCCTAACTATGGCTACACCTTC.

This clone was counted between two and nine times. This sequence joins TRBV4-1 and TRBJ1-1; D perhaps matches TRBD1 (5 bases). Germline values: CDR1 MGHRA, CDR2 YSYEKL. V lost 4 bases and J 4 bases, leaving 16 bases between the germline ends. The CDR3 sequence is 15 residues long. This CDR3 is CASSPTADGGTEAFF. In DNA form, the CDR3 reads TGCGCCAGCAGCCCGACCGCAGATGGGGGCACTGAAGCTTTCTTT.

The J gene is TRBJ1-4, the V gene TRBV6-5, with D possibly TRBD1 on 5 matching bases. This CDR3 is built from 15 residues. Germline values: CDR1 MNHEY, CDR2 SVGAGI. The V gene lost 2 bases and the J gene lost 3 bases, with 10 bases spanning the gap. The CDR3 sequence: CASSYRGGSNEKLFF. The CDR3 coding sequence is TGTGCCAGCAGTTACCGGGGGGGTTCTAATGAAAAACTGTTTTTT.

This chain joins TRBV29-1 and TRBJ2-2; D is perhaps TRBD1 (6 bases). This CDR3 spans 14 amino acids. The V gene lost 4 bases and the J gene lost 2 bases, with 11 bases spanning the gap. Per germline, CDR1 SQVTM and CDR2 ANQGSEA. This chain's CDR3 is CSVAGQSNTGELFF. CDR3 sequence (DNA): TGCAGCGTTGCCGGACAGTCTAACACCGGGGAGCTGTTTTTT.

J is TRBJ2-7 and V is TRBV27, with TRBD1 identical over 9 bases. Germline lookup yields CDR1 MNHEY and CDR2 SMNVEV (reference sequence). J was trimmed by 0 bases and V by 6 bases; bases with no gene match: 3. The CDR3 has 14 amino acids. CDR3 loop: CASRWDRASYEQYF. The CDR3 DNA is TGTGCCAGCAGATGGGACAGGGCCTCCTACGAGCAGTACTTC.

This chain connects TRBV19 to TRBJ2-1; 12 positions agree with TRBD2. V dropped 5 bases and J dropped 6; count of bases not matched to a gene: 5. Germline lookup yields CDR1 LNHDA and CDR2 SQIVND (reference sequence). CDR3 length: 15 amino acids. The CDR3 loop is CASSLTSGSINEQFF. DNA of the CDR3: TGTGCCAGTAGTTTGACTAGCGGGAGTATCAATGAGCAGTTCTTC. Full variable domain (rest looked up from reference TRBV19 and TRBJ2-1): DGGITQSPKYLFRKEGQNVTLSCEQNLNHDAMYWYRQDPGQGLRLIYYSQIVNDFQKGDIAEGYSVSREKKESFPLTVTSAQKNPTAFYLCASSLTSGSINEQFFGPGTRLTVL.

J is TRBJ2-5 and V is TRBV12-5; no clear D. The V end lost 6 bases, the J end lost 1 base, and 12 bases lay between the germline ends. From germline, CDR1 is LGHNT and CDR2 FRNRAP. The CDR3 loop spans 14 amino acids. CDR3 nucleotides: TGTGCTAGTGGATCAGACCGATCCCAAGAGACCCAGTACTTC. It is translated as CASGSDRSQETQYF.

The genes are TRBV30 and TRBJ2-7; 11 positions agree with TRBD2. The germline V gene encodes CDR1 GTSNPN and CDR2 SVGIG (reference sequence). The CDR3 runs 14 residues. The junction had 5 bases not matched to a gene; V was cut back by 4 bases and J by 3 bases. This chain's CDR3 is CAWIHGTSGYEQYF. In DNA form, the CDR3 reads TGTGCCTGGATCCACGGGACTAGCGGCTACGAGCAGTACTTC.

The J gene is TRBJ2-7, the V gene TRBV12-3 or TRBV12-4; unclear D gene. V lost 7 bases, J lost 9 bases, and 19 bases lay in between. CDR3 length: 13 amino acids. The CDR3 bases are TGTGCCAGCACCTCCAGTGGGTTACGAGGGCAGTACTTC. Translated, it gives CASTSSGLRGQYF.

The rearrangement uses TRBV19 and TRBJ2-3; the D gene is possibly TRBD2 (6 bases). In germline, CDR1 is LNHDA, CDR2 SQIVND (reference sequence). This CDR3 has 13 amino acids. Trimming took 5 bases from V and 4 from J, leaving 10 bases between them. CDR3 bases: TGTGCCAGTAGTCTCGGGGGTCCAGATACGCAGTATTTT. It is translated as CASSLGGPDTQYF.

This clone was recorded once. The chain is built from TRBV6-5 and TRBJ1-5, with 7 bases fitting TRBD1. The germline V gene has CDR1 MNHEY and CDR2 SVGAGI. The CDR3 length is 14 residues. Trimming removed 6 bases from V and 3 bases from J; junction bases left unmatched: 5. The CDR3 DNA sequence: TGTGCCAGCAGGCGGACAGGAGTCAATCAGCCCCAGCATTTT. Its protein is CASRRTGVNQPQHF.

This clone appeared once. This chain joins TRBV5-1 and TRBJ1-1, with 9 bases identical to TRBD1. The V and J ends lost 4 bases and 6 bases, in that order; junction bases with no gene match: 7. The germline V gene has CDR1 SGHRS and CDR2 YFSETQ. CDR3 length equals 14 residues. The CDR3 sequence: CASSGWTGVAEAFF. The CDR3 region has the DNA TGCGCCAGCAGCGGGTGGACAGGGGTCGCTGAAGCTTTCTTT. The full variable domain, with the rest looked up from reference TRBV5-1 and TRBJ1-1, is KAGVTQTPRYLIKTRGQQVTLSCSPISGHRSVSWYQQTPGQGLQFLFEYFSETQRNKGNFPGRFSGRQFSNSRSEMNVSTLELGDSALYLCASSGWTGVAEAFFGQGTRLTVV.

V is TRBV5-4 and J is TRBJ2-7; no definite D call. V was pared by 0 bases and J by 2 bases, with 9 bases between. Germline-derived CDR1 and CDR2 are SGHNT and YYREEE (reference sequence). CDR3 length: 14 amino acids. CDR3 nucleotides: TGTGCCAGCAGCTTGGTGGGGAACCCCTACGAGCAGTACTTC. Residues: CASSLVGNPYEQYF. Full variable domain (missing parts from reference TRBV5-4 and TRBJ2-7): ETGVTQSPTHLIKTRGQQVTLRCSSQSGHNTVSWYQQALGQGPQFIFQYYREEENGRGNFPPRFSGLQFPNYSSELNVNALELDDSALYLCASSLVGNPYEQYFGPGTRLTVT.

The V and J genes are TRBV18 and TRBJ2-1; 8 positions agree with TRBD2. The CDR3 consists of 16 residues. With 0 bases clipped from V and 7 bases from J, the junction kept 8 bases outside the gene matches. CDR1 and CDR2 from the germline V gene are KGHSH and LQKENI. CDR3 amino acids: CASSPPNELAANEQFF. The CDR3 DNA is TGTGCCAGCTCACCACCGAATGAACTAGCGGCTAATGAGCAGTTCTTC.

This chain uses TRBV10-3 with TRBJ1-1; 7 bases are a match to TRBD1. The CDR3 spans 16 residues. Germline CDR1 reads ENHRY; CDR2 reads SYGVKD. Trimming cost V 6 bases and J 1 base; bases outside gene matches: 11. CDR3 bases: TGTGCCATCAGGCTTAGACACGGACAGGAGAACACTGAAGCTTTCTTT. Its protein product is CAIRLRHGQENTEAFF.

The CDR3, as DNA: TGTGCCAGTAGTATCAGGGGGAGGACTAATGAAAAACTGTTTTTT. Its protein product is CASSIRGRTNEKLFF. The chain employs TRBV19 and TRBJ1-4, with TRBD1 identical over 7 bases. From germline, CDR1 is LNHDA and CDR2 SQIVND (reference sequence). Losses at the gene ends were 3 bases for V and 2 bases for J; bases not matched to a gene: 3. The CDR3 is made up of 15 amino acids.

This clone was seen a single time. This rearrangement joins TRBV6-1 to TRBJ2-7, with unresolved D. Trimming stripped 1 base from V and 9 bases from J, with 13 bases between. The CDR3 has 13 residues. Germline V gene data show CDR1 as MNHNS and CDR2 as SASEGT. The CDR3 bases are TGTGCCAGCAGTGAAGGGACCGCGCCGGGGCAGTACTTC. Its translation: CASSEGTAPGQYF.

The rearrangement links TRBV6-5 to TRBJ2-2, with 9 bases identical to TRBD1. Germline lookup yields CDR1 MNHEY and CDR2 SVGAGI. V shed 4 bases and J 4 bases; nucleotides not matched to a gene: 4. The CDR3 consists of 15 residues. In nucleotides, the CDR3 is TGTGCCAGCAGTTGGGACAGGGCGGGCACCGGGGAGCTGTTTTTT. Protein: CASSWDRAGTGELFF.

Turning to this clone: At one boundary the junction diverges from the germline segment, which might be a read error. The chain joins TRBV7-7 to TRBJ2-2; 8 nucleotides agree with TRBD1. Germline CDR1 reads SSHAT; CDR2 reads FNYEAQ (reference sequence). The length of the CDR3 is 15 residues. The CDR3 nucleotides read TGTGCTAGCAGCCCAGGGACAGGGAACACCGGGGAGCTGTTTTTT. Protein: CASSPGTGNTGELFF.

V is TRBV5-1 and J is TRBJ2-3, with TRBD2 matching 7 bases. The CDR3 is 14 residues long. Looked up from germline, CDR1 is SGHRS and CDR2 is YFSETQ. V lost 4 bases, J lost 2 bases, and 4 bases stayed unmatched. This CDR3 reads CASSLGLSTDTQYF. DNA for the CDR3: TGCGCCAGCAGCCTGGGACTATCCACAGATACGCAGTATTTT.

Written as DNA, the CDR3 is TGTGCCAGCAGTCAGGACAAGTATGGCTACACCTTC. It specifies CASSQDKYGYTF. The chain links TRBV6-5 to TRBJ1-2, with D perhaps matching TRBD1 (5 bases). V was shortened by 5 bases and J by 5 bases, with 9 bases between the two germline ends. The CDR3 spans 12 residues. The germline V gene encodes CDR1 MNHEY and CDR2 SVGAGI.

The CDR3 DNA follows: TGTGCCAGCAGTTTAAACACCGGGAGGAACACTGAAGCTTTCTTT. Its translation is CASSLNTGRNTEAFF. The chain couples TRBV28 to TRBJ1-1; D ambiguous. V lost 2 bases and J 1 base, leaving 11 bases between the germline ends. This CDR3 has 15 amino acids. CDR1 MDHEN and CDR2 SYDVKM come from the germline V gene.

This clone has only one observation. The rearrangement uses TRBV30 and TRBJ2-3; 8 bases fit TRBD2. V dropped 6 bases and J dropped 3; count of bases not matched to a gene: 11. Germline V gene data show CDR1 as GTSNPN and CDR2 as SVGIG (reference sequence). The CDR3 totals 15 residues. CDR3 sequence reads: CACQEEREKTDTQYF. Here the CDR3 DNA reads TGTGCCTGCCAGGAGGAGCGGGAGAAGACAGATACGCAGTATTTT.

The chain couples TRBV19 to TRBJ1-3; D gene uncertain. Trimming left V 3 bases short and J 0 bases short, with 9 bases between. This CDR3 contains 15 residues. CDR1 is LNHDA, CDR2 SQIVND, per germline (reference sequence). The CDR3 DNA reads TGTGCCAGTAGTATCGACGGATCCTCTGGAAACACCATATATTTT. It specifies CASSIDGSSGNTIYF.

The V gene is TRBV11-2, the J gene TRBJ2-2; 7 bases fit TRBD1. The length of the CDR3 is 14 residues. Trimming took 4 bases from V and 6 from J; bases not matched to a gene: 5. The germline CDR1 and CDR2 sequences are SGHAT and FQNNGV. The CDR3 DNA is TGTGCCAGCAGCTCACAGGGGTGGTCCGGGGAGCTGTTTTTT. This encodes CASSSQGWSGELFF.

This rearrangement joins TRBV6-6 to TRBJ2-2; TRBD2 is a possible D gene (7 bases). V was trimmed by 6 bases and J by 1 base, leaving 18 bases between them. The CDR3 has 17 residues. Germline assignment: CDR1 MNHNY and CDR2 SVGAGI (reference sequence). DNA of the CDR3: TGTGCCAGCAGCCGAGCTGGGGGGGGCCGGAACACCGGGGAGCTGTTTTTT. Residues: CASSRAGGGRNTGELFF.

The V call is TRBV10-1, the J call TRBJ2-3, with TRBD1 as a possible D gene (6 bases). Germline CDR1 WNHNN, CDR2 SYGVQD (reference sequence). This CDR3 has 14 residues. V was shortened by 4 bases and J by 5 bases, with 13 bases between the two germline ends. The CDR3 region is CASSGSGAGDTQYF. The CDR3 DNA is TGCGCCAGCAGTGGATCAGGGGCGGGAGATACGCAGTATTTT.